The rows below give T cell receptor beta chains drawn from one sample of a study of blood T cell repertoires in COVID-19. Sequencing was performed with immunoSEQ multiplex PCR; in TCRdb, only in-frame clones are kept and a portion is missing. The table records 250,000 to 350,000 clones, nearly 90% of them present only once. The sequenced material came from PBMCs or T cells enriched from blood (not recorded which). These receptors were taken from a woman aged 18 to 35 with acute COVID-19. Both conserved end residues are part of each CDR3. The D gene is left open where the match is weak. Clone size appears in some rows only: once, few, many, or a class for an expanded clone.

v_gene: TRBV5-1; abundance: -; d_gene: TRBD1; j_gene: TRBJ2-7; CDR3aa: CASSLGRDRGRDEQYF; CDR3nt: TGCGCCAGCAGCTTGGGCCGGGACAGGGGGCGCGACGAGCAGTACTTC
v_gene: TRBV3-1/TRBV3-2; abundance: -; d_gene: -; j_gene: TRBJ1-1; CDR3aa: CASSQSLPNTEAFF; CDR3nt: TGTGCCAGCAGCCAAAGTCTACCGAACACTGAAGCTTTCTTT
v_gene: TRBV19; abundance: -; d_gene: TRBD2; j_gene: TRBJ2-5; CDR3aa: CASSSPGRDPEYQYF; CDR3nt: TGTGCCAGTAGTTCCCCCGGGAGGGATCCCGAATACCAGTACTTC
v_gene: TRBV9; abundance: -; d_gene: -; j_gene: TRBJ1-1; CDR3aa: CASSATLTGTEAFF; CDR3nt: TGTGCCAGCAGCGCAACCCTGACGGGGACTGAAGCTTTCTTT
v_gene: TRBV4-1; abundance: -; d_gene: -; j_gene: TRBJ2-7; CDR3aa: CASSQGLFTYEQYF; CDR3nt: TGCGCCAGCAGCCAAGGACTCTTTACCTACGAGCAGTACTTC
v_gene: TRBV5-1; abundance: -; d_gene: TRBD2; j_gene: TRBJ2-1; CDR3aa: CASSPGLVSYNEQFF; CDR3nt: TGCGCCAGCAGCCCCGGACTAGTGTCCTACAATGAGCAGTTCTTC
v_gene: TRBV3-1/TRBV3-2; abundance: -; d_gene: -; j_gene: TRBJ1-4; CDR3aa: CASSQEPRAGEKLFF; CDR3nt: TGTGCCAGCAGCCAAGAACCCCGTGCGGGTGAAAAACTGTTTTTT
v_gene: TRBV5-1; abundance: -; d_gene: -; j_gene: TRBJ2-5; CDR3aa: CASSLGVWQGEETQYF; CDR3nt: TGCGCCAGCAGCTTGGGAGTCTGGCAGGGTGAGGAGACCCAGTACTTC
v_gene: TRBV5-4; abundance: -; d_gene: TRBD2; j_gene: TRBJ2-2; CDR3aa: CASSLGPRGDTGELFF; CDR3nt: TGTGCCAGCAGCTTGGGCCCCCGGGGGGACACCGGGGAGCTGTTTTTT
v_gene: TRBV3-1/TRBV3-2; abundance: -; d_gene: TRBD2; j_gene: TRBJ2-1; CDR3aa: CASSLTNEGLAGVEQFF; CDR3nt: TGTGCCAGCAGCCTCACCAACGAGGGACTAGCGGGAGTTGAGCAGTTCTTC
v_gene: TRBV10-1; abundance: once; d_gene: TRBD1; j_gene: TRBJ1-1; CDR3aa: CASSESGQGQAFF; CDR3nt: TGCGCCAGCAGTGAGTCGGGACAGGGCCAAGCTTTCTTT
v_gene: TRBV29-1; abundance: -; d_gene: TRBD1; j_gene: TRBJ1-1; CDR3aa: CSASRDRGNTEAFF; CDR3nt: TGCAGCGCCTCCCGGGACAGGGGGAACACTGAAGCTTTCTTT
v_gene: TRBV5-6; abundance: few; d_gene: -; j_gene: TRBJ1-4; CDR3aa: CASSLQGLTTNEKLFF; CDR3nt: TGTGCCAGCAGCTTGCAGGGCCTCACAACTAATGAAAAACTGTTTTTT
v_gene: TRBV18; abundance: -; d_gene: -; j_gene: TRBJ2-3; CDR3aa: CASSPGEDTQYF; CDR3nt: TGTGCCAGCTCCCCTGGTGAGGATACGCAGTATTTT
v_gene: TRBV28; abundance: -; d_gene: -; j_gene: TRBJ2-7; CDR3aa: CASSPGTSSSYEQYF; CDR3nt: TGTGCCAGCAGTCCCGGGACTTCGAGCTCCTACGAGCAGTACTTC
v_gene: TRBV7-6; abundance: -; d_gene: -; j_gene: TRBJ1-1; CDR3aa: CASSLDGTLNTEAFF; CDR3nt: TGTGCCAGCAGCTTGGATGGGACTTTGAACACTGAAGCTTTCTTT
v_gene: TRBV6-5; abundance: -; d_gene: -; j_gene: TRBJ1-2; CDR3aa: CASSYRRSGGGYGYTF; CDR3nt: TGTGCCAGCAGTTACCGACGAAGCGGGGGAGGCTATGGCTACACCTTC
v_gene: TRBV5-1; abundance: -; d_gene: TRBD1; j_gene: TRBJ1-3; CDR3aa: CASSFTTGAGNTIYF; CDR3nt: TGCGCCAGCAGCTTCACGACAGGGGCGGGAAACACCATATATTTT
v_gene: TRBV19; abundance: once; d_gene: -; j_gene: TRBJ2-2; CDR3aa: CASSQEGKDRRTGELFF; CDR3nt: TGTGCCAGTAGCCAGGAGGGGAAGGACAGGAGGACCGGGGAGCTGTTTTTT
v_gene: TRBV15; abundance: -; d_gene: -; j_gene: TRBJ1-5; CDR3aa: CATSPRDGRAEGPQHF; CDR3nt: TGTGCCACCAGCCCACGGGATGGGCGGGCGGAGGGGCCCCAGCATTTT
v_gene: TRBV11-2; abundance: -; d_gene: TRBD2; j_gene: TRBJ2-7; CDR3aa: CASSPVSRAGPYEQYF; CDR3nt: TGTGCCAGCAGCCCCGTGTCGCGAGCGGGGCCCTACGAGCAGTACTTC
v_gene: TRBV15; abundance: -; d_gene: TRBD2; j_gene: TRBJ2-2; CDR3aa: CATSREGRRERVGGELFF; CDR3nt: TGTGCCACCAGCAGAGAGGGACGGCGGGAGCGAGTGGGCGGGGAGCTGTTTTTT
v_gene: TRBV5-1; abundance: -; d_gene: TRBD2; j_gene: TRBJ2-7; CDR3aa: CASSLGPRLGREGRSYEQYF; CDR3nt: TGCGCCAGCAGCTTGGGACCCCGTTTAGGGCGGGAGGGCCGCTCCTACGAGCAGTACTTC
v_gene: TRBV28; abundance: -; d_gene: -; j_gene: TRBJ1-4; CDR3aa: CASSSPVATNEKLFF; CDR3nt: TGTGCCAGCAGCTCGCCAGTTGCAACTAATGAAAAACTGTTTTTT
v_gene: TRBV28; abundance: -; d_gene: -; j_gene: TRBJ2-2; CDR3aa: CASSSGGELFF; CDR3nt: TGTGCCAGCAGCTCGGGCGGGGAGCTGTTTTTT
v_gene: TRBV7-3; abundance: -; d_gene: TRBD2; j_gene: TRBJ2-3; CDR3aa: CASSFTGTTSTDTQYF; CDR3nt: TGTGCCAGCAGCTTCACCGGGACTACAAGCACAGATACGCAGTATTTT
v_gene: TRBV9; abundance: -; d_gene: -; j_gene: TRBJ1-2; CDR3aa: CASSVEGAGHYGYTF; CDR3nt: TGTGCCAGCAGCGTAGAGGGAGCGGGCCACTATGGCTACACCTTC
v_gene: TRBV3-1/TRBV3-2; abundance: -; d_gene: -; j_gene: TRBJ2-1; CDR3aa: CASSQVGGGHGDEQFF; CDR3nt: TGTGCCAGCAGCCAAGTCGGAGGGGGCCATGGGGATGAGCAGTTCTTC
v_gene: TRBV28; abundance: -; d_gene: TRBD1; j_gene: TRBJ1-2; CDR3aa: CASSPEDRKGRGYTF; CDR3nt: TGTGCCAGCAGTCCAGAGGACAGGAAGGGTCGCGGCTACACCTTC
v_gene: TRBV18; abundance: -; d_gene: -; j_gene: TRBJ2-6; CDR3aa: CASSPSKGANVLTF; CDR3nt: TGTGCCAGCTCACCATCTAAAGGGGCCAACGTCCTGACTTTC
v_gene: TRBV5-1; abundance: once; d_gene: -; j_gene: TRBJ1-5; CDR3aa: CASSLGGRGQPQHF; CDR3nt: TGCGCCAGCAGCTTGGGTGGAAGGGGGCAGCCCCAGCATTTT
v_gene: TRBV7-2; abundance: -; d_gene: -; j_gene: TRBJ1-6; CDR3aa: CASSLFTLSPLHF; CDR3nt: TGTGCCAGCAGCTTATTTACTCTTTCACCCCTCCACTTT
v_gene: TRBV7-6; abundance: -; d_gene: TRBD2; j_gene: TRBJ2-3; CDR3aa: CATSTSGGTDTQYF; CDR3nt: TGTGCCACTTCGACTAGCGGGGGCACAGATACGCAGTATTTT
v_gene: TRBV4-2; abundance: -; d_gene: TRBD2; j_gene: TRBJ2-2; CDR3aa: CASSQTNRRLALNTGELFF; CDR3nt: TGTGCCAGCAGCCAGACAAACCGGAGACTAGCGCTGAACACCGGGGAGCTGTTTTTT
v_gene: TRBV13; abundance: -; d_gene: -; j_gene: TRBJ2-1; CDR3aa: CASSLGRRANEQFF; CDR3nt: TGTGCCAGCAGCTTAGGCCGTCGCGCAAATGAGCAGTTCTTC
v_gene: TRBV6-2/TRBV6-3; abundance: once; d_gene: TRBD1; j_gene: TRBJ1-1; CDR3aa: CASSDRGGKAFF; CDR3nt: TGTGCCAGCAGCGACAGGGGAGGGAAAGCTTTCTTT
v_gene: TRBV10-3; abundance: once; d_gene: -; j_gene: TRBJ2-7; CDR3aa: CAISDRGSYEQYF; CDR3nt: TGTGCCATCAGTGATCGCGGATCCTACGAGCAGTACTTC
v_gene: TRBV6-2/TRBV6-3; abundance: -; d_gene: -; j_gene: TRBJ1-1; CDR3aa: CASSYISQNTEAFF; CDR3nt: TGTGCCAGCAGTTACATTTCCCAGAACACTGAAGCTTTCTTT
v_gene: TRBV6-1; abundance: -; d_gene: TRBD2; j_gene: TRBJ2-7; CDR3aa: CASIDRVASGRLLTYEQYF; CDR3nt: TGTGCCAGCATTGACAGGGTCGCTAGCGGGAGGCTCCTTACCTACGAGCAGTACTTC
v_gene: TRBV3-1/TRBV3-2; abundance: -; d_gene: TRBD2; j_gene: TRBJ2-7; CDR3aa: CASSHGREAVPLDF; CDR3nt: TGTGCCAGCAGCCACGGGAGGGAAGCGGTACCTCTGGACTTC
v_gene: TRBV27; abundance: -; d_gene: TRBD1; j_gene: TRBJ2-5; CDR3aa: CASRPSGTGVSGQYF; CDR3nt: TGTGCCAGCAGGCCGTCCGGGACAGGGGTTTCGGGCCAGTACTTC
v_gene: TRBV10-3; abundance: once; d_gene: -; j_gene: TRBJ1-4; CDR3aa: CAIRGGLEEKLFF; CDR3nt: TGTGCCATCAGGGGGGGGCTTGAGGAAAAACTGTTTTTT
v_gene: TRBV27; abundance: -; d_gene: -; j_gene: TRBJ2-7; CDR3aa: CASSLTASTYEQYF; CDR3nt: TGTGCCAGCAGTTTAACAGCTTCTACCTACGAGCAGTACTTC
v_gene: TRBV7-9; abundance: -; d_gene: -; j_gene: TRBJ1-2; CDR3aa: CASSSTGTNYGYTF; CDR3nt: TGTGCCAGCAGCTCGACAGGCACTAACTATGGCTACACCTTC
v_gene: TRBV19; abundance: -; d_gene: TRBD2; j_gene: TRBJ2-5; CDR3aa: CASSIDLAGGQETQYF; CDR3nt: TGTGCCAGTAGTATAGATCTAGCGGGAGGGCAAGAGACCCAGTACTTC
v_gene: TRBV7-9; abundance: -; d_gene: TRBD2; j_gene: TRBJ2-1; CDR3aa: CASSPGLVMGNEQFF; CDR3nt: TGTGCCAGCAGCCCGGGACTAGTGATGGGCAATGAGCAGTTCTTC
v_gene: TRBV7-9; abundance: -; d_gene: TRBD2; j_gene: TRBJ2-7; CDR3aa: CASSHIAGARDEQYF; CDR3nt: TGTGCCAGCAGCCACATAGCGGGAGCCCGTGACGAGCAGTACTTC
v_gene: TRBV28; abundance: -; d_gene: -; j_gene: TRBJ1-2; CDR3aa: CASSLRGGYGYTF; CDR3nt: TGTGCCAGCAGTTTAAGGGGGGGCTATGGCTACACCTTC
v_gene: TRBV7-2; abundance: -; d_gene: TRBD1; j_gene: TRBJ1-2; CDR3aa: CATRQGQVIYGYTF; CDR3nt: TGTGCCACCAGGCAGGGACAGGTCATCTATGGCTACACCTTC
v_gene: TRBV28; abundance: -; d_gene: -; j_gene: TRBJ2-2; CDR3aa: CAVPDTGAGELFF; CDR3nt: TGTGCCGTCCCGGACACTGGCGCCGGGGAGCTGTTTTTT
v_gene: TRBV19; abundance: -; d_gene: TRBD2; j_gene: TRBJ2-1; CDR3aa: CASSIGLAGFEQVEQFF; CDR3nt: TGTGCCAGTAGTATAGGGCTAGCGGGATTCGAGCAAGTCGAGCAGTTCTTC
v_gene: TRBV2; abundance: -; d_gene: -; j_gene: TRBJ2-1; CDR3aa: CARTQEGERVHNEQFF; CDR3nt: TGTGCCAGGACTCAGGAAGGGGAAAGAGTACACAATGAGCAGTTCTTC
v_gene: TRBV6-5; abundance: once; d_gene: -; j_gene: TRBJ1-1; CDR3aa: CASSYSRGWTEAFF; CDR3nt: TGTGCCAGCAGTTACTCGAGAGGATGGACTGAAGCTTTCTTT
v_gene: TRBV5-3; abundance: -; d_gene: -; j_gene: TRBJ1-1; CDR3aa: CARSLVRREGTEAFF; CDR3nt: TGTGCCAGAAGCTTGGTACGGAGGGAGGGGACTGAAGCTTTCTTT